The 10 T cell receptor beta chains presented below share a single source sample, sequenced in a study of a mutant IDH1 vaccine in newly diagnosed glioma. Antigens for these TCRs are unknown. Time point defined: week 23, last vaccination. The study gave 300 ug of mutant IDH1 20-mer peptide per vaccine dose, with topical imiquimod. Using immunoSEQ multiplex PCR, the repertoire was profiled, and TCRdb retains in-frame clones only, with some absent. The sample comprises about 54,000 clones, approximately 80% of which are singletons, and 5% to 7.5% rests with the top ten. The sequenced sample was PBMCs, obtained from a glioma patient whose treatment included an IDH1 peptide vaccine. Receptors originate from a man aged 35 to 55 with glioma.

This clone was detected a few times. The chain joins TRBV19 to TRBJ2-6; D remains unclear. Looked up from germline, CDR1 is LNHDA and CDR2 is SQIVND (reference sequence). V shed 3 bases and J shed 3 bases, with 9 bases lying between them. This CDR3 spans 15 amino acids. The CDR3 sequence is CASSMKSYGANVLTF. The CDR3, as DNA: TGTGCCAGTAGTATGAAGAGTTATGGGGCCAACGTCCTGACTTTC.

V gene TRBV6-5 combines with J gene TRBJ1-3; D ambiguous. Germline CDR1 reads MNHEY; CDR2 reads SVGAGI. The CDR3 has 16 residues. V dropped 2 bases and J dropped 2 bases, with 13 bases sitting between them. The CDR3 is CASSYAAVATGNTIYF. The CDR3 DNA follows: TGTGCCAGCAGTTACGCGGCAGTCGCCACTGGAAACACCATATATTTT.

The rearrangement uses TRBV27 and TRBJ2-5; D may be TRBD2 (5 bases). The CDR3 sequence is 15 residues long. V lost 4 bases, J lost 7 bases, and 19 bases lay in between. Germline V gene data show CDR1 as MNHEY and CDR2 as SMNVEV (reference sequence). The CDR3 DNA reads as TGTGCCAGCAGTTCCCACTCGACTTGGGCGGGGACCCAGTACTTC. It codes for CASSSHSTWAGTQYF.

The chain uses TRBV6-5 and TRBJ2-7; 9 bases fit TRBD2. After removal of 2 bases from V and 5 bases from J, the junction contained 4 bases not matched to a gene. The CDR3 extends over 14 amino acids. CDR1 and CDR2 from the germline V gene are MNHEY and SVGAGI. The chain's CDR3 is CASSYGTSINEQYF. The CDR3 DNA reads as TGTGCCAGCAGTTACGGGACTAGCATAAACGAGCAGTACTTC.

This CDR3 reads CASSADRRQYF. The CDR3 nucleotides are TGTGCCAGCAGTGCGGACAGAAGACAGTACTTC. The V and J genes are TRBV6-1 and TRBJ2-5; possibly TRBD1 for D (6 bases). Trimming pared 4 bases from V and 11 bases from J, leaving 11 bases between. The CDR3 spans 11 residues. The germline CDR1 and CDR2 sequences are MNHNS and SASEGT.

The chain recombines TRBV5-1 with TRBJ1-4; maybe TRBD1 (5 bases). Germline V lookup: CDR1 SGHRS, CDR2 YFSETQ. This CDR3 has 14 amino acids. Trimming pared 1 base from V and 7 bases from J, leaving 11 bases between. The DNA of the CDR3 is TGCGCCAGCAGCTTGACAGGAGGTAGTGAAAAACTGTTTTTT. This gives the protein CASSLTGGSEKLFF.

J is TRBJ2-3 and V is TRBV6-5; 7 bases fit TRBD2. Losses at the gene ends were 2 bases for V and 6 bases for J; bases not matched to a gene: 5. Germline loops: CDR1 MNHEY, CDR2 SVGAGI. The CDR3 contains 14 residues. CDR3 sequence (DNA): TGTGCCAGCAGTTACGTCGGGGAGGGCGATACGCAGTATTTT. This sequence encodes CASSYVGEGDTQYF.

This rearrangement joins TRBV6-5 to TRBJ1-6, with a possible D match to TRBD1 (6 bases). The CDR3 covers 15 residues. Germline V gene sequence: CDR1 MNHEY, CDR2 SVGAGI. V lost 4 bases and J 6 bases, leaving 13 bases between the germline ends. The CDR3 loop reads CASSSAGAFNSPLHF. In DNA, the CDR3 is TGTGCCAGCAGTTCCGCAGGGGCCTTTAATTCACCCCTCCACTTT.

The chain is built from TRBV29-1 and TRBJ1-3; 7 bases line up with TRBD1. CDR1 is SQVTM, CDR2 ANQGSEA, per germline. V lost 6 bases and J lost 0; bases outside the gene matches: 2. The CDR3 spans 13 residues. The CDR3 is CSVQGDSGNTIYF. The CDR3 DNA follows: TGCAGCGTCCAGGGGGACTCTGGAAACACCATATATTTT.

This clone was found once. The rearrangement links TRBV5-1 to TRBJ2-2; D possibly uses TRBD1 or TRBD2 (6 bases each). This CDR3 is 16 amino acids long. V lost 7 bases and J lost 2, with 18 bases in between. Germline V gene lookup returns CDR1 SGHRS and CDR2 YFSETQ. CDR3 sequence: CASYGTGGDNTGELFF. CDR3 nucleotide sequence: TGCGCCAGCTACGGGACCGGGGGCGACAACACCGGGGAGCTGTTTTTT.